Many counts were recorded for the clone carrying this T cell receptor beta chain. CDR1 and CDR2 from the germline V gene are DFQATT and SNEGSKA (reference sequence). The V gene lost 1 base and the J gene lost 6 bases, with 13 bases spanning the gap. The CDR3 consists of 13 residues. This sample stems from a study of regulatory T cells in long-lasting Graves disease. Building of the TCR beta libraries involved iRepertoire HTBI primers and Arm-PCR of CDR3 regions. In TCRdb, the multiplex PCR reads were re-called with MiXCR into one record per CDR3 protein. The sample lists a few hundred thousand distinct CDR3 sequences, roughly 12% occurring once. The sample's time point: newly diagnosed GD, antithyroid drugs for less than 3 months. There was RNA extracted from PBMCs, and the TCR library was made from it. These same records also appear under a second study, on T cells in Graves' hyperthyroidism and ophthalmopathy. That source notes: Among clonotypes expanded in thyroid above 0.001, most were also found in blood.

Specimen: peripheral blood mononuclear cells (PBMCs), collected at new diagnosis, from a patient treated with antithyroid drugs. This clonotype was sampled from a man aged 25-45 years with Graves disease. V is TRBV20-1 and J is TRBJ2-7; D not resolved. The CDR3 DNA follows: TGCAGTGCTAGAGGGCGAGTGTCCCCCGAGCAGTACTTC. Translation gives CSARGRVSPEQYF.